The 14 T cell receptor beta chains presented below share a single source sample, sequenced in a study of T cell responses to AZD1222 COVID-19 vaccine. The table came from immunoSEQ multiplex PCR; TCRdb's copy has only in-frame clones and leaves some out. Among 25,000 to 35,000 clones, roughly 78% were seen once, and the ten largest hold approximately 6.3%. Sequences were derived from peripheral blood, sampled on day 0 of AZD1222 vaccination. The receptors were sampled from an adult in good health.

The chain employs TRBV27 and TRBJ1-1; TRBD1 agrees at 8 bases. After removal of 8 bases from V and 5 bases from J, the junction contained 7 bases not matched to a gene. The V gene's germline CDR1 is MNHEY and CDR2 SMNVEV (reference sequence). This CDR3 has 13 residues. The CDR3 DNA is TGTGCCAGCCTAGGACAGGGAGGGACTGAAGCTTTCTTT. It codes for CASLGQGGTEAFF.

This clone was counted a few times. This chain's CDR3 is CASSFSGQGKTQYF. The CDR3 region has the DNA TGCGCCAGCAGCTTTTCGGGGCAGGGGAAGACCCAGTACTTC. This rearrangement joins TRBV5-1 to TRBJ2-5, with D possibly matching TRBD1 (6 bases). There are 14 residues in the CDR3. The germline CDR1 and CDR2 sequences are SGHRS and YFSETQ. The ends were cut back, 2 bases at V and 6 bases at J, with 14 bases in the middle.

The chain uses TRBV27 and TRBJ1-3; TRBD1 matches 7 bases. V shed 9 bases and J 6 bases; nucleotides not matched to a gene: 20. Germline CDR1 reads MNHEY; CDR2 reads SMNVEV (reference sequence). The length of the CDR3 is 17 residues. The CDR3 is CASRAEKSTGAVNTIYF. The CDR3 coding sequence is TGTGCCAGTCGCGCTGAGAAAAGTACAGGGGCGGTAAACACCATATATTTT.

The chain combines TRBV18 with TRBJ2-5, with 9 bases matching TRBD2. CDR3 size: 16 residues. J was trimmed by 3 bases and V by 0 bases; bases with no gene match: 5. Germline CDR1 and CDR2: KGHSH and LQKENI. The CDR3 bases are TGTGCCAGCTCACCACCGGCGGGGGGGAGGAAAGAGACCCAGTACTTC. It specifies CASSPPAGGRKETQYF.

J is TRBJ1-5 and V is TRBV7-2; D gene ambiguous. CDR1 and CDR2 (germline): SGHTA, FQGNSA. CDR3 length: 17 residues. V was pared by 5 bases and J by 0 bases, with 17 bases between. CDR3 sequence (DNA): TGTGCCAGCAGCACAACAAATCGGCGTTTTAGCAATCAGCCCCAGCATTTT. The encoded protein is CASSTTNRRFSNQPQHF.

The V and J genes are TRBV6-5 and TRBJ1-1, with 9 nucleotides matching TRBD1. The V gene's germline CDR1 is MNHEY and CDR2 SVGAGI. V lost 5 bases to trimming and J lost 7 bases; unmatched junction nucleotides: 11. The CDR3 extends over 15 amino acids. CDR3 nucleotides: TGTGCCAGCAGTAGAGACCGGGACAGGGTCAGTGAAGCTTTCTTT. Residues: CASSRDRDRVSEAFF.

The V and J genes are TRBV11-1 and TRBJ2-1, with D maybe TRBD2 (5 bases). This CDR3 is 13 amino acids long. From germline, CDR1 is SGHAT and CDR2 FQDESV (reference sequence). Deletions cut 5 bases from V and 8 bases from J, with 13 bases between. The CDR3 DNA follows: TGTGCCAGCAGCAGACGGTGGGGAGATGAGCAGTTCTTC. Translation gives CASSRRWGDEQFF.

V and J are TRBV18 and TRBJ1-1; D perhaps matches TRBD1 (5 bases). V was clipped by 5 bases and J by 0 bases, with 13 bases between them. Looked up from germline, CDR1 is KGHSH and CDR2 is LQKENI. The length of the CDR3 is 15 residues. CDR3 in amino acids: CASSSSGGMNTEAFF. The CDR3 DNA sequence: TGTGCCAGCTCATCCTCGGGGGGGATGAACACTGAAGCTTTCTTT.

The chain couples TRBV18 to TRBJ1-3, with TRBD1 as a possible D gene (6 bases). Germline CDR1 reads KGHSH; CDR2 reads LQKENI. V lost 3 bases, J lost 4 bases, and 10 bases lay in between. CDR3 length: 14 residues. The CDR3 sequence: CASSPRQEGNTIYF. The CDR3 region has the DNA TGTGCCAGCTCACCGAGACAGGAAGGAAACACCATATATTTT.

The sample holds one count of this clone. V usage is TRBV7-8 and J usage is TRBJ1-3; D remains ambiguous. Germline CDR1 is SGHVS and CDR2 is FQNEAQ. The length of the CDR3 is 15 residues. Trimming stripped 1 base from V and 2 bases from J, with 9 bases between. Here the CDR3 reads CASSLVPRTGNTIYF. CDR3 DNA sequence: TGTGCCAGCAGCTTAGTTCCCAGGACTGGAAACACCATATATTTT.

The chain links TRBV12-3 or TRBV12-4 to TRBJ2-3; no definite D call. There are 12 residues in the CDR3. Trimming took 8 bases from V and 4 from J, leaving 10 bases between them. For the CDR3, the DNA is TGTGCCAGCTCTCTACCCCCAGATACGCAGTATTTT. It encodes CASSLPPDTQYF.

This chain uses TRBV30 with TRBJ1-4; D gene unclear. CDR3 length: 13 amino acids. CDR1 is GTSNPN and CDR2 is SVGIG in the germline V gene (reference sequence). Trimming stripped 1 base from V and 4 bases from J, with 7 bases between. The CDR3 DNA is TGTGCCTGGAGTGGGCAGGTTAATGAAAAACTGTTTTTT. Translated: CAWSGQVNEKLFF.

The CDR3 reads CASSITGQMNTEAFF. In DNA form, the CDR3 reads TGCGCCAGCAGCATTACGGGACAAATGAACACTGAAGCTTTCTTT. This chain uses TRBV5-1 with TRBJ1-1, with D maybe TRBD1 (6 bases). From germline, CDR1 is SGHRS and CDR2 YFSETQ. The CDR3 totals 15 residues. V shed 4 bases and J shed 0 bases, with 13 bases lying between them. The whole variable domain, filled in from reference TRBV5-1 and TRBJ1-1, reads KAGVTQTPRYLIKTRGQQVTLSCSPISGHRSVSWYQQTPGQGLQFLFEYFSETQRNKGNFPGRFSGRQFSNSRSEMNVSTLELGDSALYLCASSITGQMNTEAFFGQGTRLTVV.

The chain joins TRBV7-3 to TRBJ1-1, with D uncertain. Germline values: CDR1 SGHTA, CDR2 FQGTGA. Trimming removed 5 bases from V and 0 bases from J, with 7 bases in between. This CDR3 comprises 13 residues. Here the CDR3 reads CASSATVNTEAFF. The CDR3 nucleotides are TGTGCCAGCAGCGCCACGGTGAACACTGAAGCTTTCTTT.